This T cell receptor beta chain is from a study of blood T cell repertoires in COVID-19. Looking at the study overall: PBMCs, B-cell-depleted T cells, or T cells were the source of the cDNA or gDNA that made up the material.

Sequenced by immunoSEQ multiplex PCR; TCRdb stores in-frame clones only, minus some. The sample contains roughly 250,000 clones, about 79% of which appear only once. This CDR3 has 13 residues. The germline V gene encodes CDR1 SEHNR and CDR2 FQNEAQ (reference sequence). The ends were cut back, 5 bases at V and 0 bases at J, with 5 bases in the middle. This receptor was taken from a woman older than 75 with acute or convalescent COVID-19. The sample taken for sequencing was peripheral blood. This chain joins TRBV7-9 and TRBJ2-1; D remains unclear. The CDR3 sequence: CASSLSSYNEQFF. The CDR3 DNA reads TGTGCCAGCAGCCTTAGCTCCTACAATGAGCAGTTCTTC.